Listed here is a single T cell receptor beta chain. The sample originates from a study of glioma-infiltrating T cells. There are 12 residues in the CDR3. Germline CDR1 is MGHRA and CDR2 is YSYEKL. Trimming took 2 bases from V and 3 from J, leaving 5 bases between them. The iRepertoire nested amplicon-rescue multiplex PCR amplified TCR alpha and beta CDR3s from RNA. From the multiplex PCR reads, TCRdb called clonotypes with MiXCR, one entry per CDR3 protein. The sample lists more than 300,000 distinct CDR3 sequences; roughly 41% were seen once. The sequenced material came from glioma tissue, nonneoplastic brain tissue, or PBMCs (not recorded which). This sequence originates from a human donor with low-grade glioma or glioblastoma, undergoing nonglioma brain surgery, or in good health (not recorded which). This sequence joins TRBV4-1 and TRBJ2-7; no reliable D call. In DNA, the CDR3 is TGCGCCAGCAGCCAACTTGACTACGAGCAGTACTTC. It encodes CASSQLDYEQYF.